This TCR beta chain comes out of a study of neurological immune-mediated disorders (dated by TCRdb to the late 2010s). For context, the study as a whole: Among the roughly 35 multiple sclerosis patients, relapsing-remitting MS accounted for some 30 and secondary progressive MS accounted for 3. The study compared peripheral blood TCR-beta repertoires of HTLV-I-associated myelopathy (HAM/TSP) patients, multiple sclerosis patients and healthy controls using UMI-based sequencing. The approximately 110 TCR-beta libraries included longitudinal samples, technical triplicates and paired sorted CD4+ and CD8+ T-cell subsets alongside PBMC samples. The cohort comprised 68 subjects: 14 HAM/TSP patients, approximately 34 multiple sclerosis patients and some 20 healthy controls.

The V end loses 4 bases and the J end loses 5 bases, and a stretch of 12 bases separates them. From the germline V gene, CDR1 is SGHRS and CDR2 is YFSETQ. The cysteine opens and the phenylalanine closes a CDR3 of 13 amino acids. Kept here is only the CDR3 DNA, which spans 39 bases and is read in frame from base 1. cDNA synthesis used template-switch 5'RACE with a primer carrying a 10-nucleotide random unique molecular identifier tagging each TCR transcript. Over 170 million TCR-beta sequences, covering 15-18 subjects, were produced in each sequencing run. The RNeasy kit was used to extract total RNA. The KAPA Real-time Library Amplification kit was used to amplify TCR-beta VDJ regions with primers for the TCR constant region and the 5'RACE anchor. A first PCR added sample indexes and Illumina adaptors, and a second PCR then raised library yield. The roughly 650 bp TCR product was size-selected on a 2% E-gel SizeSelection system after Ampure bead purification. Before pooling, libraries had their quality checked on a Bioanalyzer, their concentration measured with Qubit, and their quantity determined with the Kapa Library Quantification kit. Libraries were sequenced paired-end 2 x 150 bp on an Illumina HiSeq 2500. To increase sequence diversity, about 25-31% phiX was spiked into each library pool. The original pipeline was this. The UMI-based MiGEC pipeline processed quality-filtered reads and removed over 85% of raw TCR sequences during error correction. IMGT germline references were used for alignment of VDJ genes, and clonotypes were defined by a unique CDR3 amino acid sequence together with V-J genes. Clonal expansion, Shannon diversity and CDR3 relatedness (CalcPairwiseDistances, ClusterSamples) were evaluated with VDJtools, and phylogenetic trees were built with CLCbio workbench. Clones with at least 8 unique UMIs were defined as expanded, with this threshold being based on coefficient-of-variation modelling across technical triplicates. Clones were called with MiXCR by TCRdb after fastp trimmed the public reads at Q25, and only in-frame beta chains were retained. When rows share a CDR3 protein, they turn into one entry using the most common DNA and genes. The V and J calls were not made by the authors but by TCRdb's processing. The sample data list fewer than 50,000 distinct CDR3 sequences, and about 2.5% of these were observed just once. The ten largest account for roughly 12% of the sample.

Libraries from unsorted PBMCs were made from 2 million PBMCs kept in RNAlater at -80 degrees C until RNA extraction. Multiple sclerosis patients were enrolled in a US clinical protocol evaluating disease progression by magnetic resonance imaging. Peripheral blood was subjected to Ficoll-Hypaque density gradient centrifugation to isolate PBMCs, which were then cryopreserved in liquid nitrogen. This clonotype occurred many times. The antigen it binds to is not known. No much larger clonotype is one base removed from it; base qualities were not supplied. Summary of the overall study and its limitations: The highest TCR clonal expansion was observed in HAM/TSP patients, whereas the lowest was observed in MS patients, even when compared with healthy controls. The MS cluster showed no association with clinical or MRI features, and the authors stated that larger cohorts are needed. Repertoires from 18 of 34 MS patients were grouped by phylogenetic analysis into a cluster of related CDR3 sequences, suggesting a possible repertoire-level signature. Across subjects, expanded clones never shared an identical CDR3 amino acid sequence, which suggests that the TCR-beta repertoires in every group were private.

The receptor was derived from a man younger than 45 with multiple sclerosis. The sequence links TRBV5-1 to TRBJ1-2, with the D gene call left open. The sequencing sample was made of PBMCs. The CDR3 loop reads CASSPGYNYGYTF. Read as DNA, the sequence is TGCGCCAGCAGCCCCGGGTATAATTATGGCTACACCTTC.